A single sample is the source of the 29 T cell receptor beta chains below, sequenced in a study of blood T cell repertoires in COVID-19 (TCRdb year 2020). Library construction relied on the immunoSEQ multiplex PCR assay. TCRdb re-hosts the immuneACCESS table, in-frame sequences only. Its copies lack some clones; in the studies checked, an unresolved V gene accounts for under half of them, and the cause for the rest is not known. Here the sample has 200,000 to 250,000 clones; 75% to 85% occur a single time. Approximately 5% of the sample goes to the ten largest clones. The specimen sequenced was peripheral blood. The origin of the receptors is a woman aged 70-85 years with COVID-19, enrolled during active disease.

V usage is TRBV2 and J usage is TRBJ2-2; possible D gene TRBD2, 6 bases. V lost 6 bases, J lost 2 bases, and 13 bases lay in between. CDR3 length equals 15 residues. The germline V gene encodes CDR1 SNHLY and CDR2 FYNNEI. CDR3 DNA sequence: TGTGCCAGCAGAAGGGCAGCGGGTAACACCGGGGAGCTGTTTTTT. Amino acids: CASRRAAGNTGELFF.

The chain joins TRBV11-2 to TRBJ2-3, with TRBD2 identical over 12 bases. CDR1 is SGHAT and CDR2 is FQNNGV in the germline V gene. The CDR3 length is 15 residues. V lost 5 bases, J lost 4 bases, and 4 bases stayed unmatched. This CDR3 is CASSLRLAGADTQYF. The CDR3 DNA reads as TGTGCCAGCAGCCTCCGACTAGCGGGAGCAGATACGCAGTATTTT. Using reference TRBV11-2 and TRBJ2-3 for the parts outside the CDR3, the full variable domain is EAGVAQSPRYKIIEKRQSVAFWCNPISGHATLYWYQQILGQGPKLLIQFQNNGVVDDSQLPKDRFSAERLKGVDSTLKIQPAKLEDSAVYLCASSLRLAGADTQYFGPGTRLTVL.

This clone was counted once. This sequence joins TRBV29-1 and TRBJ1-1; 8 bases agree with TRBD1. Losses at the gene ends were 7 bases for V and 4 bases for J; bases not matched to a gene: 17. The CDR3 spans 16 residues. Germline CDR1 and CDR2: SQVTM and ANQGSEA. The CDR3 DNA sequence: TGCAGCGGAACAGGGGGGAAAGCTGTTACCGTCACTGAAGCTTTCTTT. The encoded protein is CSGTGGKAVTVTEAFF. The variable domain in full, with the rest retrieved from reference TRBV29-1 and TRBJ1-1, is SAVISQKPSRDICQRGTSLTIQCQVDSQVTMMFWYRQQPGQSLTLIATANQGSEATYESGFVIDKFPISRPNLTFSTLTVSNMSPEDSSIYLCSGTGGKAVTVTEAFFGQGTRLTVV.

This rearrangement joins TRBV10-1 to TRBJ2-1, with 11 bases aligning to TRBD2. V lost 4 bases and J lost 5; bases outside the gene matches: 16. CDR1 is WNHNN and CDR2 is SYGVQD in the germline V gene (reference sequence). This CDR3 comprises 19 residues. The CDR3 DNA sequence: TGCGCCAGCAGTGTGGGGGGACAGATGGGACTAGCGGAGAACAATGAGCAGTTCTTC. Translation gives CASSVGGQMGLAENNEQFF.

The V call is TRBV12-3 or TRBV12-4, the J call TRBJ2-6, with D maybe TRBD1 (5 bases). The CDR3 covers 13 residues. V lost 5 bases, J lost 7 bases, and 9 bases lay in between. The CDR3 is CASSSRGANVLTF. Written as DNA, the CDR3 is TGTGCCAGCAGTAGTAGGGGAGCCAACGTCCTGACTTTC.

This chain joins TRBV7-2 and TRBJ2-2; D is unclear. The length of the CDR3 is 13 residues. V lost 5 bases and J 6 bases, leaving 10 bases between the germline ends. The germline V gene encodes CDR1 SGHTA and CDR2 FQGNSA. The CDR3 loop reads CASSHQFSGELFF. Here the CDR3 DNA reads TGTGCCAGCAGCCATCAGTTTTCCGGGGAGCTGTTTTTT.

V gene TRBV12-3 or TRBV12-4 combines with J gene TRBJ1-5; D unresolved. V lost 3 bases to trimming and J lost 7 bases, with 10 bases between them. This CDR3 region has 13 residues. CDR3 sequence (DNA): TGTGCCAGCAGTTTTCTAGTGCGGCAGCCCCAGCATTTT. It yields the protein CASSFLVRQPQHF.

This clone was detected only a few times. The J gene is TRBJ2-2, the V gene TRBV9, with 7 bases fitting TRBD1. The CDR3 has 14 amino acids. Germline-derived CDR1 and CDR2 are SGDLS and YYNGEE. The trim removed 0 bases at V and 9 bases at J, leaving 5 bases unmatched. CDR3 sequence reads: CASSVEQGSRELFF. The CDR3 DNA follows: TGTGCCAGCAGCGTAGAACAGGGGAGCAGGGAGCTGTTTTTT.

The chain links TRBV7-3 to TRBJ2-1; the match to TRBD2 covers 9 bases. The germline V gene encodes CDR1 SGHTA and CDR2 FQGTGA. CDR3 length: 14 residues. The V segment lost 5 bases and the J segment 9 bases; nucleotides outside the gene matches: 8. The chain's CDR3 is CASSLSGSGSEQFF. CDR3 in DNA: TGTGCCAGCAGCCTTAGCGGGAGTGGCAGTGAGCAGTTCTTC.

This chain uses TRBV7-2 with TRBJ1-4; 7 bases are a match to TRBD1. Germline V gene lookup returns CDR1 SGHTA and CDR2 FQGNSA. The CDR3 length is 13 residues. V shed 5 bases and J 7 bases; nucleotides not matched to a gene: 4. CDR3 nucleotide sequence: TGTGCCAGCAGCCTGACAGGGAGTGAAAAACTGTTTTTT. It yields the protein CASSLTGSEKLFF.

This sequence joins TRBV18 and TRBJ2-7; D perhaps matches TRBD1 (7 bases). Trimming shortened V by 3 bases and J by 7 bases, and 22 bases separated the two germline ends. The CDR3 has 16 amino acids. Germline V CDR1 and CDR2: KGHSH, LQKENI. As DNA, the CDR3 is TGTGCCAGCTCACCGGGGGGCCAGCTCACCAGGGGGGAGCAGTACTTC. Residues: CASSPGGQLTRGEQYF.

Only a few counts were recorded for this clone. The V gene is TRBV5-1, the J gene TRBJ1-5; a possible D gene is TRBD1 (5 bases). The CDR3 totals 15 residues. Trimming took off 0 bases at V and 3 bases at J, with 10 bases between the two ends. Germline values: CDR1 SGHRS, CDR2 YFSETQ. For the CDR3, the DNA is TGCGCCAGCAGCTTGGGGCAGGGCTACAATCAGCCCCAGCATTTT. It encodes CASSLGQGYNQPQHF.

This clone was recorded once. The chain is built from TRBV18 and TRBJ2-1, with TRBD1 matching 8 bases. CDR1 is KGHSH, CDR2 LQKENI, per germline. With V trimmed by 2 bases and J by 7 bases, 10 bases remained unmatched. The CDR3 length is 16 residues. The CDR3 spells CASSPSIRGRDNEQFF. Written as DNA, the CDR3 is TGTGCCAGCTCACCAAGTATCAGGGGGCGAGATAATGAGCAGTTCTTC. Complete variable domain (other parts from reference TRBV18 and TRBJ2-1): NAGVMQNPRHLVRRRGQEARLRCSPMKGHSHVYWYRQLPEEGLKFMVYLQKENIIDESGMPKERFSAEFPKEGPSILRIQQVVRGDSAAYFCASSPSIRGRDNEQFFGPGTRLTVL.

CDR3 amino acids: CATRGVLGTDTQYF. The CDR3 region has the DNA TGTGCCACCAGAGGGGTTTTGGGGACAGATACGCAGTATTTT. The rearrangement links TRBV24-1 to TRBJ2-3; the D gene is possibly TRBD1 (5 bases). Germline V gene data show CDR1 as KGHDR and CDR2 as SFDVKD. V lost 7 bases, J lost 3 bases, and 13 bases lay in between. CDR3 size: 14 residues.

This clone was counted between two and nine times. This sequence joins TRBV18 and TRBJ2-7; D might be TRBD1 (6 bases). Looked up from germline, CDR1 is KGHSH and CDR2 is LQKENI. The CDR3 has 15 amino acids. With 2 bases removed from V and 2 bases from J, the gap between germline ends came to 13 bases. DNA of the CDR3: TGTGCCAGCTCACCAAGGCAGGGGAGTGCCTACGAGCAGTACTTC. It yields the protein CASSPRQGSAYEQYF.

The CDR3 DNA reads as TGCGCCAGCAGCTTGGACTCCGGACAGACGCTCTATGGCTACACCTTC. Its protein product is CASSLDSGQTLYGYTF. The chain joins TRBV5-1 to TRBJ1-2; a weak D match, TRBD1 (6 bases). Germline V gives CDR1 SGHRS, CDR2 YFSETQ. The ends were cut back, 0 bases at V and 4 bases at J, with 16 bases in the middle. This CDR3 has 16 amino acids. Complete variable domain (other parts from reference TRBV5-1 and TRBJ1-2): KAGVTQTPRYLIKTRGQQVTLSCSPISGHRSVSWYQQTPGQGLQFLFEYFSETQRNKGNFPGRFSGRQFSNSRSEMNVSTLELGDSALYLCASSLDSGQTLYGYTFGSGTRLTVV.

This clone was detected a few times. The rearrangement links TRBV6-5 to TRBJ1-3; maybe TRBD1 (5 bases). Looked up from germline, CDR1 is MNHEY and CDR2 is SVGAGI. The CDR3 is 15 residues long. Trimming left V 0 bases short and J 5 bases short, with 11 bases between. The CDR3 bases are TGTGCCAGCAGTTACTCGAAGGAGGGGCGAAACACCATATATTTT. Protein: CASSYSKEGRNTIYF.

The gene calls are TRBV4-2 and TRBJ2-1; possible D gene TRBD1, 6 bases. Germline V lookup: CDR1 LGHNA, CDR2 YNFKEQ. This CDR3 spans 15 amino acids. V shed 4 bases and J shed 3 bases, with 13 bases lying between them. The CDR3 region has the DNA TGTGCCAGCAGCCCCGGGGCAGGGGACTACAATGAGCAGTTCTTC. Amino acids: CASSPGAGDYNEQFF.

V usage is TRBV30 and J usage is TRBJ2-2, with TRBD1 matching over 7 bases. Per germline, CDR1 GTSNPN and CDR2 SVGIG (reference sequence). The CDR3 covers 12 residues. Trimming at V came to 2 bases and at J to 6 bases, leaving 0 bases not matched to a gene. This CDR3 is CAWSRGPGELFF. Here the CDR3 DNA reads TGTGCCTGGAGTAGGGGGCCCGGGGAGCTGTTTTTT.

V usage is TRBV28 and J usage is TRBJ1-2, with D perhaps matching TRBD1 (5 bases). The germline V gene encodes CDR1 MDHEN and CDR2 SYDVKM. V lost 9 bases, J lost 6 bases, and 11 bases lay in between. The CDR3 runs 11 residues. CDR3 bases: TGTGCCAGTTGGGGCGAAGATGGCTACACCTTC. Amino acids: CASWGEDGYTF.

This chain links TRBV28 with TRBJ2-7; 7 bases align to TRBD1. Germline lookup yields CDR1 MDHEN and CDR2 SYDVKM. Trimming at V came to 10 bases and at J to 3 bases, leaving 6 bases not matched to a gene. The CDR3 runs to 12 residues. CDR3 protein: CAITGDGYEQYF. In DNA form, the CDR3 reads TGTGCCATTACAGGGGACGGCTACGAGCAGTACTTC.

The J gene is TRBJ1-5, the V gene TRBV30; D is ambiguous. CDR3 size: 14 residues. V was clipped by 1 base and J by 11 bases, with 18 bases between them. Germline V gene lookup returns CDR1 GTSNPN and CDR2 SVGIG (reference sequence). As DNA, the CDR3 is TGTGCCTGGAGTGCCCCCGGGTCTAAATCAGCCCAGCATTTT. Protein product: CAWSAPGSKSAQHF.

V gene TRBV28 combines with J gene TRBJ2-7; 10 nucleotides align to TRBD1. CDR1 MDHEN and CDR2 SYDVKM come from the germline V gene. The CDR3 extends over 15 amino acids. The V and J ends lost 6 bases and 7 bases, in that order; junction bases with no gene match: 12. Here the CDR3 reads CASRTSGQGRVEQYF. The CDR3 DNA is TGTGCCAGCAGGACTTCGGGACAGGGGAGGGTAGAGCAGTACTTC.

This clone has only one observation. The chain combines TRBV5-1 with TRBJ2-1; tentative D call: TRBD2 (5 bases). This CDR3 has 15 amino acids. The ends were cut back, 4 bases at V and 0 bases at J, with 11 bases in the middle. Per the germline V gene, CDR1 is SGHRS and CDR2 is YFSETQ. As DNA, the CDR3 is TGCGCCAGCAGCACAGCGGAAAGCTCCTACAATGAGCAGTTCTTC. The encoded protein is CASSTAESSYNEQFF.

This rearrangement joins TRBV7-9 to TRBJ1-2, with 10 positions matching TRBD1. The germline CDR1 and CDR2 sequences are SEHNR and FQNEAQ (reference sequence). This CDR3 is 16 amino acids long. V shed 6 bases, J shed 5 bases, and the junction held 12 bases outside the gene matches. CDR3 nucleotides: TGTGCCAGCAGAGCAGCCAATCTGGGACAGGGGTATGGCTACACCTTC. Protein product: CASRAANLGQGYGYTF.

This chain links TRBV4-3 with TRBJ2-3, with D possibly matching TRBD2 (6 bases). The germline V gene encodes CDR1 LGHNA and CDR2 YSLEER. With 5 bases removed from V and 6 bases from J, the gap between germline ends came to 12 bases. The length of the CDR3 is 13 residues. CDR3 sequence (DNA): TGCGCCAGCAGCGAGGCAGGGAGGGATACGCAGTATTTT. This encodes CASSEAGRDTQYF.

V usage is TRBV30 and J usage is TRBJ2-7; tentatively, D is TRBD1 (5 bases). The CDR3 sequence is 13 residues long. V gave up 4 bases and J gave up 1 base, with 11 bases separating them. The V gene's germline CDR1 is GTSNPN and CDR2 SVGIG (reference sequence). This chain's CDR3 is CAWTRTLSYEQYF. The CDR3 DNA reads TGTGCCTGGACCCGGACACTTTCCTACGAGCAGTACTTC.

CDR3 sequence: CASSQRIGNQPQHF. As DNA, the CDR3 is TGCGCCAGCAGCCAAAGAATCGGGAATCAGCCCCAGCATTTT. The chain couples TRBV4-3 to TRBJ1-5; D is uncertain. CDR1 and CDR2 from the germline V gene are LGHNA and YSLEER. V was trimmed by 2 bases and J by 4 bases, leaving 9 bases between them. The CDR3 covers 14 residues.

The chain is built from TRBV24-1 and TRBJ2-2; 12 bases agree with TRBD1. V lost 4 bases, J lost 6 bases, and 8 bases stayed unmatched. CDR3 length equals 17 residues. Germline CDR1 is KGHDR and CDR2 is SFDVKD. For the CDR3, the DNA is TGTGCCACCAGTGACTCGACGGGACAGGGGGCGTCCGGGGAGCTGTTTTTT. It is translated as CATSDSTGQGASGELFF.